The sequence of this TCR beta chain was determined in a study of shared clonotypes between healthy human individuals. The data were produced by immunoSEQ multiplex PCR, yet TCRdb's version contains in-frame clones alone and is incomplete. This sample has 2.3 million or so clones, with 85% to 95% found just once. V dropped 2 bases and J dropped 4 bases, with 12 bases sitting between them. Germline CDR1 SGHTA, CDR2 FQGNSA. This CDR3 contains 16 residues. Sequenced: naive CD4+ T cells from PBMCs. Noted subset: CD45RA+ positively selected. V is TRBV7-2 and J is TRBJ2-6; no definite D call. This clonotype originated in a man between 18 and 35 years old in good health. Some clones in this sample may be carry-over from other donors' samples. The CDR3 loop reads CASSLYPTRGANVLTF. Here the CDR3 DNA reads TGTGCCAGCAGCTTATACCCAACGAGGGGGGCCAACGTCCTGACTTTC.